This T cell receptor (beta chain) is drawn from a study of technical replicates of blood from a handful of donors. Profiled with immunoSEQ multiplex PCR; TCRdb holds only in-frame clones, not every one. This repertoire shows approximately 75,000 clones, 95% to 98% found once; its top ten account for less than 0.2%. The CDR3 has 14 amino acids. V was cut by 4 bases and J by 4 bases, with 12 bases left in between. Germline CDR1 reads SGHRS; CDR2 reads YFSETQ. This TCR was sampled from a human donor in good health. Specimen: T cells isolated from PBMCs. V is TRBV5-1 and J is TRBJ2-1, with D tentatively TRBD1 (7 bases). This CDR3 reads CASSQGGLYNEQFF. For the CDR3, the DNA is TGCGCCAGCAGCCAGGGGGGTTTGTACAATGAGCAGTTCTTC.